The next 27 T cell receptor beta chains were all read from a single sample in a study of blood T cell repertoires in COVID-19. The protocol was immunoSEQ multiplex PCR, while the TCRdb copy is restricted to in-frame clones and leaves out a portion. The table has some 220,000 clones, about 82% seen once; the top ten hold around 5.5%. Sequences were obtained from peripheral blood. All receptors derive from a man over 45 with COVID-19, enrolled during active disease.

This clone was picked up one time. The gene calls are TRBV20-1 and TRBJ2-1, with D possibly TRBD1 on 5 matching bases. The CDR3 has 11 residues. CDR1 is DFQATT and CDR2 is SNEGSKA in the germline V gene (reference sequence). The V end was cut by 5 bases, the J end by 6 bases, with 8 bases between. In DNA form, the CDR3 reads TGCAGTGCTCCGACAGTCAATGAGCAGTTCTTC. Protein: CSAPTVNEQFF.

This clone was seen only once. The chain is built from TRBV7-9 and TRBJ2-5; tentatively, D is TRBD1 (7 bases). This CDR3 contains 15 residues. The germline CDR1 and CDR2 sequences are SEHNR and FQNEAQ (reference sequence). Trimming removed 4 bases at V and 2 bases at J, with 14 bases between. Here the CDR3 reads CASSSPAGGQETQYF. The CDR3 DNA reads as TGTGCCAGCAGCTCCCCTGCAGGGGGGCAAGAGACCCAGTACTTC. The complete variable domain, with remaining parts taken from reference TRBV7-9 and TRBJ2-5, reads DTGVSQNPRHKITKRGQNVTFRCDPISEHNRLYWYRQTLGQGPEFLTYFQNEAQLEKSRLLSDRFSAERPKGSFSTLEIQRTEQGDSAMYLCASSSPAGGQETQYFGPGTRLLVL.

CDR3 loop: CASSRKTGTVIYEQYF. For the CDR3, the DNA is TGTGCCAGCAGCCGTAAAACCGGGACAGTCATCTACGAGCAGTACTTC. The V and J genes are TRBV7-2 and TRBJ2-7, with 7 nucleotides matching TRBD1. The length of the CDR3 is 16 residues. Germline V gene lookup returns CDR1 SGHTA and CDR2 FQGNSA. V lost 5 bases and J lost 3; bases outside the gene matches: 13.

The genes are TRBV18 and TRBJ2-7, with D perhaps TRBD2 (6 bases). Germline CDR1 is KGHSH and CDR2 is LQKENI. V lost 6 bases to trimming and J lost 0 bases, with 15 bases between them. The CDR3 sequence is 15 residues long. CDR3 loop: CASSSEGGGSYEQYF. The CDR3 DNA is TGTGCCAGCTCCTCGGAGGGCGGAGGCTCCTACGAGCAGTACTTC.

The chain combines TRBV9 with TRBJ2-3; TRBD2 might be the D (6 bases). The CDR3 consists of 13 residues. Trimming pared 8 bases from V and 0 bases from J, leaving 10 bases between. The germline V gene has CDR1 SGDLS and CDR2 YYNGEE. CDR3 nucleotide sequence: TGTGCCAGTAAGGCGGGGAGCACAGATACGCAGTATTTT. Translating it yields CASKAGSTDTQYF.

This rearrangement joins TRBV5-1 to TRBJ2-7, with 11 bases that match TRBD2. The length of the CDR3 is 15 residues. V gave up 1 base and J gave up 2 bases; unmatched junction bases: 2. The germline gives CDR1 SGHRS, CDR2 YFSETQ. The chain's CDR3 is CASSLSSGGPYEQYF. In nucleotides, the CDR3 is TGCGCCAGCAGCTTGTCTAGCGGGGGGCCCTACGAGCAGTACTTC. The complete variable domain, with remaining parts taken from reference TRBV5-1 and TRBJ2-7, reads KAGVTQTPRYLIKTRGQQVTLSCSPISGHRSVSWYQQTPGQGLQFLFEYFSETQRNKGNFPGRFSGRQFSNSRSEMNVSTLELGDSALYLCASSLSSGGPYEQYFGPGTRLTVT.

The CDR3 DNA follows: TGTGCCAGCAGCCAAGGGGAGGGTAGCTATGGCTACACCTTC. Translated: CASSQGEGSYGYTF. The rearrangement links TRBV4-2 to TRBJ1-2; no clear D. This CDR3 has 14 residues. Germline CDR1 and CDR2: LGHNA and YNFKEQ. Between the trimmed V and J ends, which lost 1 base and 4 bases, there was a span of 10 bases.

The chain joins TRBV6-2 or TRBV6-3 to TRBJ2-5; 9 bases match TRBD2. The CDR3 consists of 16 residues. Germline trimming cut 6 bases from V and 1 base from J; bases unmatched to any gene: 9. In germline, CDR1 is MNHEY, CDR2 SVGEGT. The CDR3 DNA follows: TGTGCCAGCAGCCGAGCCCAACTAGCGGGCCAAGAGACCCAGTACTTC. This gives the protein CASSRAQLAGQETQYF.

V gene TRBV2 combines with J gene TRBJ2-5; D may be TRBD1 (6 bases). Germline V lookup: CDR1 SNHLY, CDR2 FYNNEI. The length of the CDR3 is 13 residues. V was clipped by 4 bases and J by 1 base, with 7 bases between them. The CDR3 DNA reads as TGTGCCAGCAGTGGGACAGTCCAAGAGACCCAGTACTTC. This translates into CASSGTVQETQYF.

The V and J genes are TRBV30 and TRBJ2-1, with D possibly matching TRBD2 (6 bases). The CDR3 length is 15 residues. Trimming took 3 bases from V and 0 from J, leaving 12 bases between them. Germline V gene data show CDR1 as GTSNPN and CDR2 as SVGIG (reference sequence). CDR3 region: CAWRAGISSYNEQFF. For the CDR3, the DNA is TGTGCCTGGAGGGCGGGGATTAGCTCCTACAATGAGCAGTTCTTC.

The chain carries TRBV24-1 and TRBJ2-2; 8 bases fit TRBD2. CDR1 is KGHDR and CDR2 is SFDVKD in the germline V gene. Trimming at V came to 4 bases and at J to 1 base, leaving 4 bases not matched to a gene. The CDR3 is 16 amino acids. For the CDR3, the DNA is TGTGCCACCAGTGACCGGACTAGCAGGAACACCGGGGAGCTGTTTTTT. It codes for CATSDRTSRNTGELFF.

The V and J genes are TRBV15 and TRBJ2-3; 8 bases are a match to TRBD2. After removal of 2 bases from V and 1 base from J, the junction contained 2 bases not matched to a gene. CDR3 length: 15 amino acids. Germline CDR1 is LNHNV and CDR2 is YYDKDF (reference sequence). Here the CDR3 DNA reads TGTGCCACCAGCAGACTTAGCGGGGGCACAGATACGCAGTATTTT. It specifies CATSRLSGGTDTQYF.

The rearrangement links TRBV10-3 to TRBJ1-5; 9 bases align to TRBD1. Unmatched junction bases numbered 3, after V lost 2 bases and J lost 4 bases. The CDR3 is 15 amino acids. Germline CDR1 is ENHRY and CDR2 is SYGVKD. This CDR3 is CAISEQTGGNQPQHF. In DNA, the CDR3 is TGTGCCATCAGTGAGCAGACAGGGGGGAATCAGCCCCAGCATTTT.

The chain employs TRBV5-1 and TRBJ1-1, with 11 bases fitting TRBD1. The J segment lost 11 bases and the V segment lost 4 bases, leaving 10 bases of the junction unmatched. There are 14 residues in the CDR3. CDR1 SGHRS and CDR2 YFSETQ come from the germline V gene. CDR3 in amino acids: CASSPGQGASFAFF. As DNA, the CDR3 is TGCGCCAGCAGCCCCGGACAGGGGGCGAGTTTTGCTTTCTTT.

This clone showed up many times. This chain links TRBV25-1 with TRBJ1-6; no firm D call. The V end was cut by 2 bases, the J end by 8 bases, with 13 bases between. Germline lookup yields CDR1 MGHDK and CDR2 SYGVNS. CDR3 length: 15 residues. CDR3 sequence (DNA): TGTGCCAGCAGTGAAAGGGTGTCAGCGGATTCACCCCTCCACTTT. Translating it yields CASSERVSADSPLHF.

The J gene is TRBJ2-3, the V gene TRBV7-2; 10 bases fit TRBD2. There are 15 residues in the CDR3. The J segment lost 2 bases and the V segment lost 3 bases, leaving 2 bases of the junction unmatched. Germline V gene lookup returns CDR1 SGHTA and CDR2 FQGNSA. The CDR3 here is CASSLGLAFTDTQYF. CDR3 nucleotides: TGTGCCAGCAGCTTGGGACTAGCGTTCACAGATACGCAGTATTTT.

The DNA for the CDR3 is TGTGCCAGTAGTTCCAGGCTTGGAAACACCATATATTTT. The encoded protein is CASSSRLGNTIYF. The chain couples TRBV19 to TRBJ1-3; D not certain. The V gene lost 5 bases and the J gene lost 3 bases, with 8 bases spanning the gap. Germline-derived CDR1 and CDR2 are LNHDA and SQIVND (reference sequence). This CDR3 has 13 residues. Full variable domain (remainder filled in from reference TRBV19 and TRBJ1-3): DGGITQSPKYLFRKEGQNVTLSCEQNLNHDAMYWYRQDPGQGLRLIYYSQIVNDFQKGDIAEGYSVSREKKESFPLTVTSAQKNPTAFYLCASSSRLGNTIYFGEGSWLTVV.

J is TRBJ2-3 and V is TRBV10-3; TRBD1 aligns across 8 bases. The CDR3 sequence is 15 residues long. The J segment lost 2 bases and the V segment lost 7 bases, leaving 8 bases of the junction unmatched. Germline V gene sequence: CDR1 ENHRY, CDR2 SYGVKD. CDR3 in amino acids: CAITSGTGPTDTQYF. In nucleotides, the CDR3 is TGTGCCATCACCTCCGGGACAGGACCCACAGATACGCAGTATTTT.

This chain connects TRBV7-2 to TRBJ2-1, with D tentatively TRBD1 (5 bases). CDR1 is SGHTA and CDR2 is FQGNSA in the germline V gene. The V end lost 1 base, the J end lost 7 bases, and 14 bases lay between the germline ends. The length of the CDR3 is 15 residues. Here the CDR3 DNA reads TGTGCCAGCAGCTTAGGAGTGAGCAGGGTAAATGAGCAGTTCTTC. Protein sequence: CASSLGVSRVNEQFF.

This chain links TRBV19 with TRBJ2-2; 8 bases agree with TRBD1. The CDR3 sequence is 14 residues long. Germline loops: CDR1 LNHDA, CDR2 SQIVND (reference sequence). V lost 5 bases and J lost 4; bases outside the gene matches: 3. CDR3 sequence: CASSPQGVTGELFF. The CDR3 region has the DNA TGTGCCAGTAGTCCACAGGGGGTCACCGGGGAGCTGTTTTTT.

V gene TRBV6-6 combines with J gene TRBJ1-4, with D possibly TRBD1 on 5 matching bases. This CDR3 spans 15 amino acids. CDR1 is MNHNY and CDR2 is SVGAGI in the germline V gene (reference sequence). V lost 6 bases and J lost 6, with 17 bases in between. CDR3 coding DNA: TGTGCCAGCAGCCGCCCGGGGGATTTGGATGAAAAACTGTTTTTT. It encodes CASSRPGDLDEKLFF.

V is TRBV19 and J is TRBJ2-5; D may be TRBD2 (7 bases). CDR3 length: 15 residues. V was pared by 2 bases and J by 5 bases, with 15 bases between. CDR1 and CDR2 (germline): LNHDA, SQIVND (reference sequence). The CDR3 DNA sequence: TGTGCCAGTAGTATATCGGCGGGGGCGGGGGAGACCCAGTACTTC. Translated, it gives CASSISAGAGETQYF.

This clone was picked up one time. The chain is built from TRBV5-1 and TRBJ2-5; possible D gene TRBD1, 5 bases. Trimming left V 3 bases short and J 1 base short, with 13 bases between. This CDR3 region has 15 residues. Germline CDR1 SGHRS, CDR2 YFSETQ. The CDR3 loop is CASSYSDRTQETQYF. The DNA for the CDR3 is TGCGCCAGCAGCTACTCTGACAGAACCCAAGAGACCCAGTACTTC.

The gene calls are TRBV5-1 and TRBJ2-1; TRBD1 agrees at 8 bases. The CDR3 loop spans 15 amino acids. The V gene's germline CDR1 is SGHRS and CDR2 YFSETQ. Germline trimming cut 3 bases from V and 4 bases from J; bases unmatched to any gene: 6. CDR3 DNA sequence: TGCGCCAGCAGCTCCGGGACAGGACTTTACAATGAGCAGTTCTTC. This encodes CASSSGTGLYNEQFF.

This clone was counted a few times. This rearrangement joins TRBV5-1 to TRBJ1-6; 8 nucleotides align to TRBD1. Germline V CDR1 and CDR2: SGHRS, YFSETQ. V was pared by 4 bases and J by 7 bases, with 7 bases of the junction left unmatched. This CDR3 spans 15 amino acids. CDR3 DNA sequence: TGCGCCAGCAGCCCAACCGGGACAGGAAATTCACCCCTCCACTTT. Amino acid sequence: CASSPTGTGNSPLHF.

The CDR3 reads CAWTWGGMNTEAFF. The CDR3 nucleotides read TGTGCCTGGACCTGGGGGGGGATGAACACTGAAGCTTTCTTT. The V call is TRBV30, the J call TRBJ1-1; D is possibly TRBD1 (5 bases). In germline, CDR1 is GTSNPN, CDR2 SVGIG (reference sequence). The CDR3 is made up of 14 amino acids. Trimming cost V 4 bases and J 0 bases, with 12 bases left between them.

The chain couples TRBV5-5 to TRBJ2-7, with D unclear. Per the germline V gene, CDR1 is SGHKS and CDR2 is YYEKEE (reference sequence). The germline V and J ends were trimmed by 2 bases and 2 bases, with 8 bases remaining between them. The CDR3 is 13 amino acids. The CDR3 DNA follows: TGTGCCAGCAGCTTAGAGTTTCCCTACGAGCAGTACTTC. It encodes CASSLEFPYEQYF.